The sequence of this T cell receptor beta chain was determined in a study of response to subunit inactivated influenza vaccine. Study-level results: Authors suggested few new T cells are recruited by each seasonal influenza vaccination.

The length of the CDR3 is 13 residues. Trimming left V 1 base short and J 2 bases short, with 9 bases between. In germline, CDR1 is DFQATT, CDR2 SNEGSKA (reference sequence). MiXCR, run by TCRdb on the RT-PCR reads, gives a single entry per CDR3 protein. The table records approximately 490,000 distinct CDR3 sequences, roughly 7.6% of them present only once. This clonotype was found a few times. Antigen: not known. The sequence was obtained from a man aged 45 to 75 who received an inactivated influenza vaccine. V gene TRBV20-1 combines with J gene TRBJ2-7, with D uncertain. The sample in question was PBMCs from blood, obtained about 24 months after vaccination. Here the CDR3 DNA reads TGCAGTGCTAGAGGGTTGGTTACCTACGAGCAGTACTTC. This encodes CSARGLVTYEQYF.